This T cell receptor (beta chain) is drawn from a study of T cell changes during pregnancy in multiple sclerosis. Sequencing used immunoSEQ multiplex PCR; TCRdb keeps in-frame clones, though not all of them. In the table there are 50,000 or so clones, approximately 95% of which are singletons. Germline CDR1 reads SGHVS; CDR2 reads FNYEAQ. Between the trimmed V and J ends, which lost 5 bases and 4 bases, there was a span of 14 bases. The CDR3 length is 14 residues. The sequenced sample was CD8+ T cells from peripheral blood mononuclear cells, obtained in the first trimester of pregnancy. The V and J genes are TRBV7-6 and TRBJ2-5, with a weak D call TRBD1 (5 bases). This clonotype was obtained from a female donor with multiple sclerosis, enrolled in a pregnancy study. For the CDR3, the DNA is TGTGCCAGCAGCCCCAGGGAACGTGGAGAGACCCAGTACTTC. Its protein product is CASSPRERGETQYF.